This T cell receptor beta chain was sequenced for a study of blood T cell repertoires in COVID-19. Method: immunoSEQ multiplex PCR; TCRdb's copy keeps in-frame clones and lacks some. In the table there are tens of thousands of clones, approximately 78% of which are singletons. The junction had 7 bases not matched to a gene; V was cut back by 1 base and J by 8 bases. Per the germline V gene, CDR1 is SGHTA and CDR2 is FQGNSA. The CDR3 contains 15 residues. Source material: peripheral blood. This clonotype was obtained from a man in his sixties with acute or convalescent COVID-19. The chain is built from TRBV7-2 and TRBJ1-4; 7 bases align to TRBD1. The CDR3 coding sequence is TGTGCCAGCAGCTTAGTAGGACAGGCCATAGAAAAACTGTTTTTT. It encodes CASSLVGQAIEKLFF.